This entry lists 15 T cell receptor beta chains sequenced from one sample in a study of response to subunit inactivated influenza vaccine. Using its own MiXCR run on the RT-PCR reads, TCRdb lists one record per CDR3 protein. The sample carries roughly 780,000 distinct CDR3 sequences, about 18% recorded once. The source was PBMCs from blood, collected 5 to 6 days after vaccination. The receptor source for this set is a man aged 50-59 years who received an inactivated influenza vaccine.

In its sample, this clonotype was seen a few times. The V and J genes are TRBV24-1 and TRBJ2-3; TRBD1 matches 7 bases. The V and J ends lost 4 bases and 3 bases, in that order; junction bases with no gene match: 6. There are 15 residues in the CDR3. Germline CDR1 KGHDR, CDR2 SFDVKD. The DNA for the CDR3 is TGTGCCACCAGTGACCCTCGACAGGGTACAGATACGCAGTATTTT. Translating it yields CATSDPRQGTDTQYF.

V gene TRBV5-1 combines with J gene TRBJ1-1; weak D call: TRBD1 (5 bases). Germline CDR1 SGHRS, CDR2 YFSETQ. The V end was cut by 4 bases, the J end by 6 bases, with 22 bases between. The CDR3 covers 16 residues. In DNA form, the CDR3 reads TGCGCCAGCAGCGCCCTGACCGGGGCCCTAAACGCTGAAGCTTTCTTT. It translates to CASSALTGALNAEAFF.

V and J are TRBV12-3 or TRBV12-4 and TRBJ1-3; perhaps TRBD1 as D (6 bases). CDR3 length: 17 residues. V lost 6 bases, J lost 0 bases, and 18 bases lay in between. This CDR3 is CASRYIGQTLSGNTIYF. CDR3 nucleotides: TGTGCCAGCAGGTATATCGGACAGACCCTCTCTGGAAACACCATATATTTT.

The chain couples TRBV27 to TRBJ2-2; 8 bases line up with TRBD2. CDR1 MNHEY and CDR2 SMNVEV come from the germline V gene (reference sequence). This CDR3 is built from 13 residues. With 10 bases clipped from V and 4 bases from J, the junction kept 5 bases outside the gene matches. The DNA of the CDR3 is TGTGCCACCTCCGGGACTAGCACCGGGGAGCTGTTTTTT. Translation gives CATSGTSTGELFF.

The table lists this clonotype with a few counts. The V call is TRBV20-1, the J call TRBJ2-7; 11 nucleotides align to TRBD1. Trimming cost V 6 bases and J 3 bases; bases outside gene matches: 10. Germline V gene lookup returns CDR1 DFQATT and CDR2 SNEGSKA (reference sequence). This CDR3 comprises 15 residues. The CDR3 reads CSAKSGTGGNYEQYF. DNA for the CDR3: TGCAGTGCCAAATCCGGGACAGGGGGAAACTACGAGCAGTACTTC.

The V call is TRBV7-3, the J call TRBJ2-1, with D hard to call. The germline V and J ends were trimmed by 5 bases and 5 bases, with 10 bases remaining between them. The CDR3 length is 13 residues. The germline V gene encodes CDR1 SGHTA and CDR2 FQGTGA. DNA for the CDR3: TGTGCCAGCAGCGAATACCACAACAATGAGCAGTTCTTC. Its translation is CASSEYHNNEQFF.

This clonotype turned up a few times. This rearrangement joins TRBV12-3 or TRBV12-4 to TRBJ1-2; 7 bases line up with TRBD1. CDR3 length: 13 amino acids. The ends lost 6 bases at V and 2 bases at J; junction bases unmatched: 3. The CDR3 loop reads CASRRDSNYGYTF. CDR3 DNA sequence: TGTGCCAGCAGAAGGGACAGCAACTATGGCTACACCTTC.

This clonotype was picked up a small number of times. The V and J genes are TRBV5-1 and TRBJ2-5, with 7 bases identical to TRBD2. The V gene's germline CDR1 is SGHRS and CDR2 YFSETQ. V was pared by 3 bases and J by 4 bases, with 15 bases of the junction left unmatched. The CDR3 runs to 17 residues. Here the CDR3 DNA reads TGCGCCAGCAGCTCATCCTCCGCACTAGCGAACGTAGAGACCCAGTACTTC. It codes for CASSSSSALANVETQYF.

This clonotype was observed a few times. The chain recombines TRBV20-1 with TRBJ2-7, with D unclear. Trimming cost V 0 bases and J 6 bases, with 12 bases left between them. This CDR3 is 13 amino acids long. Germline V gene sequence: CDR1 DFQATT, CDR2 SNEGSKA (reference sequence). The CDR3: CSARDPRRSEQYF. CDR3 DNA sequence: TGCAGTGCTAGAGATCCTCGCAGGAGCGAGCAGTACTTC.

This clonotype was observed many times. The gene calls are TRBV7-9 and TRBJ2-2; D is possibly TRBD1 or TRBD2 (5 bases each). The CDR3 is 15 residues long. Trimming removed 5 bases at V and 3 bases at J, with 13 bases between. Germline V gene lookup returns CDR1 SEHNR and CDR2 FQNEAQ (reference sequence). In nucleotides, the CDR3 is TGTGCCAGCAGCCTGGGAATGGGGGACACCGGGGAGCTGTTTTTT. Its translation is CASSLGMGDTGELFF. The full variable domain, completed using reference TRBV7-9 and TRBJ2-2, is DTGVSQNPRHKITKRGQNVTFRCDPISEHNRLYWYRQTLGQGPEFLTYFQNEAQLEKSRLLSDRFSAERPKGSFSTLEIQRTEQGDSAMYLCASSLGMGDTGELFFGEGSRLTVL.

Only a few counts were recorded for this clonotype. J is TRBJ1-6 and V is TRBV25-1, with TRBD1 matching 9 bases. The CDR3 is 15 residues long. Trimming cost V 7 bases and J 7 bases; bases outside gene matches: 8. Germline V gene sequence: CDR1 MGHDK, CDR2 SYGVNS. CDR3 in amino acids: CASTTSGQGNSPLHF. As DNA, the CDR3 is TGTGCCAGCACTACCTCGGGACAGGGAAATTCACCCCTCCACTTT.

This clonotype appeared a few times. The V call is TRBV7-2, the J call TRBJ2-3; 14 nucleotides match TRBD2. This CDR3 is built from 16 residues. Germline V CDR1 and CDR2: SGHTA, FQGNSA. V was clipped by 0 bases and J by 7 bases; unmatched bases: 3. The CDR3 loop reads CASSLAGTSGGHTQYF. In nucleotides, the CDR3 is TGTGCCAGCAGCTTAGCTGGGACTAGCGGGGGACATACGCAGTATTTT.

Only a few counts were recorded for this clonotype. The chain uses TRBV4-3 and TRBJ2-2, with 12 bases identical to TRBD2. CDR3 length: 18 amino acids. The trim removed 1 base at V and 2 bases at J, leaving 5 bases unmatched. From germline, CDR1 is LGHNA and CDR2 YSLEER. The CDR3: CASSQAWTSGTNTGELFF. Here the CDR3 DNA reads TGCGCCAGCAGCCAAGCGTGGACTAGCGGGACTAACACCGGGGAGCTGTTTTTT.

This chain uses TRBV29-1 with TRBJ2-3; 12 bases are shared with TRBD2. CDR3 length: 19 amino acids. Trimming removed 1 base from V and 2 bases from J; junction bases left unmatched: 13. Germline values: CDR1 SQVTM, CDR2 ANQGSEA. As DNA, the CDR3 is TGCAGCGTTGAAGGTGCACTAGCGGGAGGCCCAGGTTTCACAGATACGCAGTATTTT. Its translation is CSVEGALAGGPGFTDTQYF.

The chain combines TRBV5-1 with TRBJ2-7, with 9 bases matching TRBD1. This CDR3 has 16 residues. Germline V lookup: CDR1 SGHRS, CDR2 YFSETQ. The V gene end was trimmed by 4 bases and the J gene end by 1 base; junction bases not matched to a gene: 9. CDR3 residues: CASSDASGTGSYEQYF. DNA for the CDR3: TGCGCCAGCAGCGATGCATCCGGGACAGGGTCCTACGAGCAGTACTTC.